This T cell receptor (beta chain) was profiled in a study of blood T cell repertoires in COVID-19. The CDR3 loop spans 15 amino acids. Germline CDR1 MGHRA, CDR2 YSYEKL. V was pared by 0 bases and J by 6 bases, with 5 bases of the junction left unmatched. In the source study's methods: By means of reference gene primer amplification, nucleated cell counts were estimated. TCRdb keeps only in-frame clones here, not all; method: immunoSEQ multiplex PCR. From that table come the V and J calls and clone size; the DNA was used to work out D and trimming. Counted here are 250,000 to 300,000 clones, 80% to 90% occurring once; the ten biggest clones make up roughly 12%.

This clonotype originated in a woman aged 25 to 39 with COVID-19, enrolled during active disease. The chain links TRBV4-1 to TRBJ2-3, with 8 bases aligning to TRBD2. What was sequenced was peripheral blood. For the CDR3, the DNA is TGCGCCAGCAGCCAAGAAGCGGGGGTAGCGGATACGCAGTATTTT. Its protein product is CASSQEAGVADTQYF.